The present entry profiles one T cell receptor (beta chain) with its context. The CDR3 is 16 amino acids. Between the trimmed V and J ends, which lost 2 bases and 5 bases, there was a span of 16 bases. Germline loops: CDR1 SGHRS, CDR2 YFSETQ. Original data processing: Reference gene primer amplification in the assay estimated nucleated cell counts. Only in-frame clones appear in the TCRdb table, and some are missing; sequencing was by immunoSEQ multiplex PCR. The DNA gave D and trimming, while V, J and clone size come from that table. The table includes 300,000 to 400,000 clones, 88% detected once. This sample is drawn from a study of blood T cell repertoires in COVID-19. Study information: Some COVID-19 samples were acute and others convalescent; all came from the United States, Italy and Spain. The cDNA or gDNA used as material had been derived from T cells, B-cell-depleted T cells, or PBMCs.

Followed longitudinally, the Seattle patients had been enrolled during active infection. The chain links TRBV5-1 to TRBJ2-2, with D perhaps TRBD1 (6 bases). The material sequenced was peripheral blood. This clonotype was sampled from a woman aged 25-40 years with COVID-19, enrolled during active disease. Here the CDR3 DNA reads TGCGCCAGCAGCTTAGGACCGACAGGTGGGACCGGGGAGCTGTTTTTT. This sequence encodes CASSLGPTGGTGELFF.